One T cell receptor beta chain is described in this entry. The CDR3 consists of 14 residues. With 2 bases clipped from V and 4 bases from J, the junction kept 1 base outside the gene matches. Germline assignment: CDR1 MNHEY and CDR2 SVGAGI. PBMCs had their origin in fresh peripheral blood (roughly 11 ml). TCR beta CDR3 amplification used RNA transcripts. In the first round, RT-PCR was carried out with HTBI primers, and a multiplex PCR formed the second round. TCRdb independently ran MiXCR on the multiplex PCR reads; one entry per CDR3 protein. The table lists hundreds of thousands of distinct CDR3 sequences, around 45% of them singletons. The data were obtained in a study of Graves' ophthalmopathy and Graves' hyperthyroidism.

This clonotype was obtained from an adult man with Graves' ophthalmopathy. Sequenced material: peripheral blood. J is TRBJ2-7 and V is TRBV6-5, with 11 bases that match TRBD1. CDR3 sequence: CASSYGDRGYEQYF. In DNA form, the CDR3 reads TGTGCCAGCAGTTACGGGGACAGGGGGTACGAGCAGTACTTC.